This T cell receptor (beta chain) was retrieved from a study of blood T cells in healthy people across ages. Study outcomes and limitations: The CMV status of each donor remained undetermined, and this could have confounded shifts in expanded clonotypes. Researchers said unsorted PBMCs prevented a conclusive naive versus antigen-experienced comparison.

The authors ran a second PCR of about 7 to 11 cycles using a sample-barcoded 5' primer and a J-beta primer mix. In TCRdb, the 5' RACE reads were re-called with MiXCR into one record per CDR3 protein. The profile shows fewer than 2,000,000 distinct CDR3 sequences, around 35% of them singletons. A remark on this clonotype: Its specificity is unknown.

Each donor's blood draw was around 10 milliliters of peripheral blood. Each sample provided at least 6 micrograms of extracted total RNA. The origin of this receptor is a woman between 25 and 40 years old in good health. What was sequenced was blood.

CDR3 residues: CASSERSSGRETNTQYF. For the CDR3, the DNA is TGTGCCAGCAGTGAAAGGTCTAGCGGGAGGGAAACAAATACGCAGTATTTT. The V call is TRBV2, the J call TRBJ2-3; 12 positions agree with TRBD2. From germline, CDR1 is SNHLY and CDR2 FYNNEI. CDR3 length equals 17 residues. The V and J ends lost 2 bases and 7 bases, in that order; junction bases with no gene match: 10.